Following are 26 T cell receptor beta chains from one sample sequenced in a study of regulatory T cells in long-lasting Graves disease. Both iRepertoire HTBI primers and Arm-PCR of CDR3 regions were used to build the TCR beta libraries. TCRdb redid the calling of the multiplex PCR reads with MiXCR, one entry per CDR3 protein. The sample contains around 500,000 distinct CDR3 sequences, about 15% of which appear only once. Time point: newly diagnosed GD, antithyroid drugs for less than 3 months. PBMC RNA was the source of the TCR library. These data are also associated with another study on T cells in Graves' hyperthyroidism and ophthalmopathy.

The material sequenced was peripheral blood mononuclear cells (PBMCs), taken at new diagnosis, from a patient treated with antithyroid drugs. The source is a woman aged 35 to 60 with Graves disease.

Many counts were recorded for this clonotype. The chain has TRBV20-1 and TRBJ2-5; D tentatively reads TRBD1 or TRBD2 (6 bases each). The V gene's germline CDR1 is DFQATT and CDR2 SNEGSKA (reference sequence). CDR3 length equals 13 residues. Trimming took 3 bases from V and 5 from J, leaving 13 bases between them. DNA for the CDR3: TGCAGTGCTAGCGTGGGGGGCCGGGAGACCCAGTACTTC. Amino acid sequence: CSASVGGRETQYF.

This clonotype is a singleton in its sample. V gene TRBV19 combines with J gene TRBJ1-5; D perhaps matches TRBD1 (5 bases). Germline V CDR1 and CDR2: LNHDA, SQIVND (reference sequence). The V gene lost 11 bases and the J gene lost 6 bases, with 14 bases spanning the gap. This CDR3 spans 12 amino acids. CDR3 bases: TGTGCCGGGGGAGACAACGTTCAGCCCCAGCATTTT. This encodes CAGGDNVQPQHF.

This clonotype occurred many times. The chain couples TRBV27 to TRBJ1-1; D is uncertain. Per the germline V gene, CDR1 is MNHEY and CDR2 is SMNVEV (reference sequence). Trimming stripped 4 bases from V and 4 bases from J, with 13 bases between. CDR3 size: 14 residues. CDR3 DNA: TGTGCCAGCAGTTACAAGCTTTTGGGCACTGAAGCTTTCTTT. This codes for CASSYKLLGTEAFF.

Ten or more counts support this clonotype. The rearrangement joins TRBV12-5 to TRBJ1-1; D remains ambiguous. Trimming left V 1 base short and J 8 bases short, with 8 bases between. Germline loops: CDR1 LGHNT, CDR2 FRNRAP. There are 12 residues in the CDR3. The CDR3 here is CASGLGAREAFF. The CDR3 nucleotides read TGTGCTAGTGGTTTGGGTGCGAGGGAAGCTTTCTTT.

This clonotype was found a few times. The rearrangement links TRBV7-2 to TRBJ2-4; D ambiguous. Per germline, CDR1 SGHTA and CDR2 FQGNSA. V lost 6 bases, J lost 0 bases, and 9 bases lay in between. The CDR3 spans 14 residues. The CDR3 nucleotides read TGTGCCAGCAGTGAGAGTCTAGCCAAAAACATTCAGTACTTC. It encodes CASSESLAKNIQYF. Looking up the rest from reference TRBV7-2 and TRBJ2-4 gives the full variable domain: GAGVSQSPSNKVTEKGKDVELRCDPISGHTALYWYRQSLGQGLEFLIYFQGNSAPDKSGLPSDRFSAERTGGSVSTLTIQRTQQEDSAVYLCASSESLAKNIQYFGAGTRLSVL.

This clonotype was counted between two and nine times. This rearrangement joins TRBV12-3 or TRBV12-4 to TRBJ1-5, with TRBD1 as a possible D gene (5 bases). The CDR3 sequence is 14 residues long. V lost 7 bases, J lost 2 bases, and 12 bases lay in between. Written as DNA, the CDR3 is TGTGCCAGCACCGGAGGGGCGGGCAATCAGCCCCAGCATTTT. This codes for CASTGGAGNQPQHF.

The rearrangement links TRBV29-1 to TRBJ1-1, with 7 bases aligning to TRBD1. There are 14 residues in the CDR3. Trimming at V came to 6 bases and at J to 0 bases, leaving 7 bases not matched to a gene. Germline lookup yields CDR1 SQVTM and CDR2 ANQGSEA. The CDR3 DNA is TGCAGCGTCGCCCGACAGGGATTGAACACTGAAGCTTTCTTT. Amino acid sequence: CSVARQGLNTEAFF.

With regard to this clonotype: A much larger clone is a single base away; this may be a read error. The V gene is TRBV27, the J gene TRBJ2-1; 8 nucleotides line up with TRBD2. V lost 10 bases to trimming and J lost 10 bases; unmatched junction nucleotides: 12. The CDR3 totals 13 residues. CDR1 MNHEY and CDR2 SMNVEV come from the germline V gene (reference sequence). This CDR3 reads CATRPGGAYEQFF. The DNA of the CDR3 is TGTGCCACCCGGCCGGGAGGGGCCTACGAGCAGTTCTTC.

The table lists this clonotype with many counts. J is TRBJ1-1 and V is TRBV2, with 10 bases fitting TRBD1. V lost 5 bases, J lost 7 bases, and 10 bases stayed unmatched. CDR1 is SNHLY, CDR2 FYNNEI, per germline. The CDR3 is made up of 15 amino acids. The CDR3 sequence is CASSSGQGRTIEAFF. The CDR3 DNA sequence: TGTGCCAGCAGTTCGGGACAGGGGCGTACAATTGAAGCTTTCTTT.

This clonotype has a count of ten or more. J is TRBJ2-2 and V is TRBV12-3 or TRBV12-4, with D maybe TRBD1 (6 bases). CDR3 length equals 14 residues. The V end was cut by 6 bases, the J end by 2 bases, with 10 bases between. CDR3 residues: CASSRGFNTGELFF. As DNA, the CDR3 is TGTGCCAGCAGCAGGGGCTTTAACACCGGGGAGCTGTTTTTT.

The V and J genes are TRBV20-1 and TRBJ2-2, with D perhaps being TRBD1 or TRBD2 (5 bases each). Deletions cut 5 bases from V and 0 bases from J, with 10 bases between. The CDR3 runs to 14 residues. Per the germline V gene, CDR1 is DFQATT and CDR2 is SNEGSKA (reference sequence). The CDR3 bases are TGCAGTGCTTTAGGGACGGCGAACACCGGGGAGCTGTTTTTT. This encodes CSALGTANTGELFF.

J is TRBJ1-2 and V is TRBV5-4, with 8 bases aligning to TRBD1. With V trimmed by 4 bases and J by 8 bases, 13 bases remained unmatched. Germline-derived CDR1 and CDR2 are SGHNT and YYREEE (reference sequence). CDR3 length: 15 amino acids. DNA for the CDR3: TGTGCCAGCAGCCCGGGGACAGGAGATTTCGGGGGCTACACCTTC. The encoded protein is CASSPGTGDFGGYTF.

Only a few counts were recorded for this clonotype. Here the CDR3 reads CSVVWQYNEQFF. In DNA form, the CDR3 reads TGCAGCGTTGTGTGGCAGTACAATGAGCAGTTCTTC. V usage is TRBV29-1 and J usage is TRBJ2-1; D unclear. Germline CDR1 reads SQVTM; CDR2 reads ANQGSEA. The CDR3 is made up of 12 amino acids. Trimming stripped 4 bases from V and 4 bases from J, with 8 bases between.

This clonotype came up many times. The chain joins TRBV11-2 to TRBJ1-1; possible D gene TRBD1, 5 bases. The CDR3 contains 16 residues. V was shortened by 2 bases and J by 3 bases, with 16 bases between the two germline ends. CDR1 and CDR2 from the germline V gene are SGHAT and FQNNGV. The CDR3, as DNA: TGTGCCAGCAGCTTACTTTTAGTTTCGGGGGACACTGAAGCTTTCTTT. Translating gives CASSLLLVSGDTEAFF.

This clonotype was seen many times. The CDR3 bases are TGTGCCTGGCGCGACCGACGGAACACTGAAGCTTTCTTT. Translated, it gives CAWRDRRNTEAFF. The rearrangement joins TRBV30 to TRBJ1-1; D is unclear. CDR3 size: 13 residues. Between the trimmed V and J ends, which lost 5 bases and 1 base, there was a span of 11 bases. CDR1 and CDR2 (germline): GTSNPN, SVGIG (reference sequence).

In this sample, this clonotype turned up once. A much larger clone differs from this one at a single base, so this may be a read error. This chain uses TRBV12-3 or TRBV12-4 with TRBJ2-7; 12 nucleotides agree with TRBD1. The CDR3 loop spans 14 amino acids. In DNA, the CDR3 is TGTGCCGGCAGTCCCGGGACAGGGGGCATGGAGCAGTACTTC. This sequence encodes CAGSPGTGGMEQYF.

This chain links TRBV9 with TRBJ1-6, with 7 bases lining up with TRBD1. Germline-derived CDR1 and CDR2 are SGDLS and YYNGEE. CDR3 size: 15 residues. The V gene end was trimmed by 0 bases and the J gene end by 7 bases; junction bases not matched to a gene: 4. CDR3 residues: CASSVAQGENSPLHF. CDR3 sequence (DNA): TGTGCCAGCAGCGTAGCCCAGGGGGAAAATTCACCCCTCCACTTT.

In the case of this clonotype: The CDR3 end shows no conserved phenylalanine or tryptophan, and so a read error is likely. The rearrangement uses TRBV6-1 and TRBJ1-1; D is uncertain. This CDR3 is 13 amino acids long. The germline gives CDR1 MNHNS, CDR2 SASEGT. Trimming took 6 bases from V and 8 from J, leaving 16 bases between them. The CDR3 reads CASRQAGSPEAFS. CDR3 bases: TGTGCCAGCAGGCAGGCGGGCAGTCCGGAAGCTTTCTCT.

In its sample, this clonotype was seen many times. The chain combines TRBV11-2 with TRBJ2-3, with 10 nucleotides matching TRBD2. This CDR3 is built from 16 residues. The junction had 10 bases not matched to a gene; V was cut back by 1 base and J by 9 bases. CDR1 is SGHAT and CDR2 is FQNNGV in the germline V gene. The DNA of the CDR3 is TGTGCCAGCAGCTTAGCTTCTAGCGGGGGTTTGACCACGCAGTATTTT. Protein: CASSLASSGGLTTQYF.

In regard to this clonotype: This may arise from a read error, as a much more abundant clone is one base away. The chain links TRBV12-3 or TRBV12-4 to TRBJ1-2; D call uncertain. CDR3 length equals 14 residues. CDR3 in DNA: TGTGCCAACAGTTTCGGCAGGTTTAACTATGGCTACACCTTC. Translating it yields CANSFGRFNYGYTF.

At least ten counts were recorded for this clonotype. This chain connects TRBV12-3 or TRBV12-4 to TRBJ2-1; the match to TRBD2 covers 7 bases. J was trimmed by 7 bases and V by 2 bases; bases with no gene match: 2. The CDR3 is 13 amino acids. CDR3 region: CASSLTSENEQFF. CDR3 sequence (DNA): TGTGCCAGCAGTTTAACTAGCGAGAATGAGCAGTTCTTC.

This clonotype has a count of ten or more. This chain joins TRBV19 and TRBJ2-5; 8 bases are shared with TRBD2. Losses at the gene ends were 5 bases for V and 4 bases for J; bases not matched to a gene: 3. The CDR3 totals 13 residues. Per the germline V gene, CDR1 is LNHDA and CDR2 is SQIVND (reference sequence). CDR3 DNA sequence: TGTGCCAGTAGTGCGAGCGGGGGAGAGACCCAGTACTTC. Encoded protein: CASSASGGETQYF.

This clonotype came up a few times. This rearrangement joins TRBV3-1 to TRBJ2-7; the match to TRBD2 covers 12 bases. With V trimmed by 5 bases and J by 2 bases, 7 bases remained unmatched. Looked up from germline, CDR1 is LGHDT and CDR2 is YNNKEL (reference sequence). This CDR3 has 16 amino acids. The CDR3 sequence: CASSSYGLAGTYEQYF. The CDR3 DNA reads TGTGCCAGCAGCTCCTATGGACTAGCGGGGACCTACGAGCAGTACTTC.

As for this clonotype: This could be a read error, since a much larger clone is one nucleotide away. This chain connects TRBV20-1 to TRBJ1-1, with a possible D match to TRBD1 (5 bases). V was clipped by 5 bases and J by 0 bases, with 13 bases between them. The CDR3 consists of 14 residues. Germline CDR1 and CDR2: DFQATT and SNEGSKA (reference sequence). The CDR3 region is CSARGVGMNTEAFF. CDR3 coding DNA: TGCAGTGCTCGGGGGGTGGGCATGAACACTGAAGCTTTCTTT.

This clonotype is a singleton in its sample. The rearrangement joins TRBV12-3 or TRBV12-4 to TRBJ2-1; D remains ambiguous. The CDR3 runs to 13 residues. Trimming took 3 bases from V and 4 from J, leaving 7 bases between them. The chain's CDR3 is CASSFLTYNEQFF. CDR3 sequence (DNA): TGTGCCAGCAGTTTTTTGACTTACAATGAGCAGTTCTTC.

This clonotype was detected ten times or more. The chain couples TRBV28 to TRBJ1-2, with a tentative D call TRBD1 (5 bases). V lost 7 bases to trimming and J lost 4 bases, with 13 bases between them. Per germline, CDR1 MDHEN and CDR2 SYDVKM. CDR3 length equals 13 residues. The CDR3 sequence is CASIQGFGYGYTF. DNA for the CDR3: TGTGCCAGCATTCAGGGCTTCGGCTATGGCTACACCTTC.